These 8 T cell receptor beta chains share one sample of origin, sequenced in a study of blood T cell repertoires in COVID-19. Only in-frame clones appear in the TCRdb table, and some are missing; sequencing was by immunoSEQ multiplex PCR. Of roughly 200,000 clones in the sample, approximately 83% were seen once. Sequenced sample: peripheral blood. The source is a man in his fifties with active or convalescent COVID-19.

The chain couples TRBV7-6 to TRBJ2-5; TRBD2 agrees at 11 bases. There are 15 residues in the CDR3. V trimming: 3 bases; J trimming: 2 bases; junction bases outside the gene matches: 2. The germline gives CDR1 SGHVS, CDR2 FNYEAQ. The CDR3 reads CASSLGLAVQETQYF. The CDR3 DNA sequence: TGTGCCAGCAGCTTGGGACTAGCGGTTCAAGAGACCCAGTACTTC. Complete variable domain (other parts from reference TRBV7-6 and TRBJ2-5): GAGVSQSPRYKVTKRGQDVALRCDPISGHVSLYWYRQALGQGPEFLTYFNYEAQQDKSGLPNDRFSAERPEGSISTLTIQRTEQRDSAMYRCASSLGLAVQETQYFGPGTRLLVL.

V and J are TRBV30 and TRBJ1-2; tentatively, D is TRBD1 (5 bases). CDR1 and CDR2 (germline): GTSNPN, SVGIG (reference sequence). Trimming stripped 2 bases from V and 6 bases from J, with 16 bases between. The CDR3 consists of 14 residues. CDR3 sequence: CAWSITSTADGYTF. Written as DNA, the CDR3 is TGTGCCTGGAGTATTACATCGACAGCAGATGGCTACACCTTC.

The chain couples TRBV28 to TRBJ2-2, with 7 bases aligning to TRBD1. Trimming cost V 6 bases and J 1 base; bases outside gene matches: 5. Per germline, CDR1 MDHEN and CDR2 SYDVKM. The CDR3 extends over 15 amino acids. CDR3 amino acids: CASSPDRVNTGELFF. The CDR3 nucleotides are TGTGCCAGCAGCCCCGACAGGGTGAACACCGGGGAGCTGTTTTTT.

The chain uses TRBV2 and TRBJ2-7; 8 bases map to TRBD1. V trimming: 6 bases; J trimming: 1 base; junction bases outside the gene matches: 5. The CDR3 is 14 residues long. Germline loops: CDR1 SNHLY, CDR2 FYNNEI. The CDR3 bases are TGTGCCAGCAGGGACAGGGTTGTATCCTACGAGCAGTACTTC. It specifies CASRDRVVSYEQYF.

This clone was seen a few times. DNA of the CDR3: TGTGCCAGCAGCAAACGGACAGGGTCGAGTGGCTACACCTTC. It translates to CASSKRTGSSGYTF. The V and J genes are TRBV14 and TRBJ1-2; 8 nucleotides agree with TRBD1. After removal of 5 bases from V and 7 bases from J, the junction contained 9 bases not matched to a gene. This CDR3 has 14 amino acids. Germline lookup yields CDR1 SGHDN and CDR2 FVKESK.

This rearrangement joins TRBV18 to TRBJ2-7; 7 bases are a match to TRBD1. V trimming: 6 bases; J trimming: 4 bases; junction bases outside the gene matches: 12. The CDR3 consists of 15 residues. Germline V gene data show CDR1 as KGHSH and CDR2 as LQKENI. The CDR3 DNA sequence: TGTGCCAGCTCGTTTGGACAGGCTCCAGGTTACGAGCAGTACTTC. Amino acid sequence: CASSFGQAPGYEQYF.

This chain links TRBV7-7 with TRBJ2-3; the D gene is possibly TRBD2 (5 bases). CDR3 length: 16 amino acids. The V end was cut by 0 bases, the J end by 1 base, with 11 bases between. Germline loops: CDR1 SSHAT, CDR2 FNYEAQ (reference sequence). Here the CDR3 reads CASSLALGDGTDTQYF. DNA of the CDR3: TGTGCCAGCAGCTTAGCGCTGGGAGACGGCACAGATACGCAGTATTTT.

This CDR3 is CASSQGGNTIYF. The CDR3 region has the DNA TGTGCCAGCAGCCAGGGAGGAAACACCATATATTTT. The V gene is TRBV7-9, the J gene TRBJ1-3; D might be TRBD1 (5 bases). The V gene's germline CDR1 is SEHNR and CDR2 FQNEAQ (reference sequence). The CDR3 runs 12 residues. V lost 5 bases and J 4 bases, leaving 6 bases between the germline ends.